This TCR beta chain derives from a study of blood T cell repertoires in COVID-19. Germline V gene data show CDR1 as WNHNN and CDR2 as SYGVQD (reference sequence). J was trimmed by 4 bases and V by 11 bases; bases with no gene match: 24. This CDR3 has 18 residues. TCRdb's table, derived via immunoSEQ multiplex PCR, lists solely in-frame clones and lacks some. The sample gives 200,000 to 300,000 clones, roughly 86% of which show up once; about 3% is in the top ten. The source material was peripheral blood. The TCR was taken from a woman aged 25 to 39 who had recovered from COVID-19. The J gene is TRBJ2-7, the V gene TRBV10-1; 9 positions match TRBD2. This CDR3 reads CAFKPPQRGAYPNYEQYF. Written as DNA, the CDR3 is TGCGCCTTTAAGCCCCCTCAGCGGGGGGCCTACCCTAATTACGAGCAGTACTTC.